These 32 T cell receptor beta chains were all obtained from the same sample, sequenced in a study of blood T cell repertoires in COVID-19. The repertoire was sequenced with immunoSEQ multiplex PCR; TCRdb's copy has only in-frame clones and lacks some. The sample has about 250,000 clones, around 89% seen once. The sample consisted of PBMCs or T cells enriched from blood (not recorded which). The source of these receptors is a middle-aged man who had recovered from COVID-19.

The chain recombines TRBV5-1 with TRBJ2-7; D not resolved. The CDR3 has 17 amino acids. Between the trimmed V and J ends, which lost 4 bases and 2 bases, there was a span of 22 bases. Per the germline V gene, CDR1 is SGHRS and CDR2 is YFSETQ. The CDR3: CASSGRHVPGLPYEQYF. The CDR3 DNA is TGCGCCAGCAGCGGTAGACACGTCCCAGGCCTCCCCTACGAGCAGTACTTC.

The chain has TRBV27 and TRBJ1-1; D remains ambiguous. The CDR3 extends over 13 amino acids. The germline V gene has CDR1 MNHEY and CDR2 SMNVEV (reference sequence). V lost 6 bases and J 3 bases, leaving 11 bases between the germline ends. The CDR3 loop is CASRRYTHTEAFF. CDR3 in DNA: TGTGCCAGCAGGCGGTATACCCACACTGAAGCTTTCTTT.

The chain joins TRBV9 to TRBJ2-3, with 12 bases that match TRBD2. V was pared by 2 bases and J by 6 bases, with 10 bases of the junction left unmatched. The CDR3 has 17 amino acids. Germline V gene data show CDR1 as SGDLS and CDR2 as YYNGEE. The CDR3 sequence is CASSVATSGGRWDTQYF. For the CDR3, the DNA is TGTGCCAGCAGCGTGGCGACTAGCGGGGGTCGCTGGGATACGCAGTATTTT.

This sequence joins TRBV11-1 and TRBJ1-2; 7 nucleotides align to TRBD1. J lost 2 bases, V lost 2 bases, and 8 bases had no gene match. Germline V CDR1 and CDR2: SGHAT, FQDESV (reference sequence). The CDR3 spans 16 residues. CDR3 amino acids: CASSLIDGTVNYGYTF. The CDR3 nucleotides are TGTGCCAGCAGCTTAATAGATGGGACAGTGAACTATGGCTACACCTTC.

The sample holds one count of this clone. This rearrangement joins TRBV6-6 to TRBJ2-1, with TRBD2 matching over 9 bases. This CDR3 has 18 residues. V dropped 5 bases and J dropped 0; count of bases not matched to a gene: 11. Germline assignment: CDR1 MNHNY and CDR2 SVGAGI (reference sequence). The DNA for the CDR3 is TGTGCCAGCAGTCTCCCGTCTAGCGGGGTAAGCTCCTACAATGAGCAGTTCTTC. This sequence encodes CASSLPSSGVSSYNEQFF.

This clone occurred a few times. The chain has TRBV9 and TRBJ2-1; 13 bases match TRBD2. Germline V gives CDR1 SGDLS, CDR2 YYNGEE. With 3 bases clipped from V and 0 bases from J, the junction kept 9 bases outside the gene matches. The CDR3 loop spans 19 amino acids. The chain's CDR3 is CASSAPGLAGLSSYNEQFF. In nucleotides, the CDR3 is TGTGCCAGCAGCGCGCCGGGACTAGCGGGACTTAGCTCCTACAATGAGCAGTTCTTC.

The chain links TRBV7-9 to TRBJ1-3, with a weak D call TRBD1 (5 bases). Between the trimmed V and J ends, which lost 5 bases and 2 bases, there was a span of 13 bases. The CDR3 has 15 residues. Per germline, CDR1 SEHNR and CDR2 FQNEAQ (reference sequence). CDR3 in DNA: TGTGCCAGCAGCGATCAGGGTACTACTGGAAACACCATATATTTT. This translates into CASSDQGTTGNTIYF.

This sequence joins TRBV7-8 and TRBJ1-5; D may be TRBD1 (6 bases). Trimming cost V 5 bases and J 11 bases, with 22 bases left between them. This CDR3 is 15 amino acids long. From germline, CDR1 is SGHVS and CDR2 FQNEAQ. CDR3 DNA: TGTGCCAGCAGCCTGGGGGCCAGGGAGATCCAGTCCCAGCATTTT. This gives the protein CASSLGAREIQSQHF. Full variable domain (rest looked up from reference TRBV7-8 and TRBJ1-5): GAGVSQSPRYKVAKRGQDVALRCDPISGHVSLFWYQQALGQGPEFLTYFQNEAQLDKSGLPSDRFFAERPEGSVSTLKIQRTQQEDSAVYLCASSLGAREIQSQHFGDGTRLSIL.

This chain joins TRBV5-1 and TRBJ2-3; a possible D gene is TRBD2 (5 bases). V lost 4 bases to trimming and J lost 4 bases, with 7 bases between them. Germline loops: CDR1 SGHRS, CDR2 YFSETQ. CDR3 size: 12 residues. The CDR3 protein is CASSPGADTQYF. The CDR3, as DNA: TGCGCCAGCAGCCCCGGGGCAGATACGCAGTATTTT.

The chain employs TRBV7-2 and TRBJ2-1; TRBD2 matches 13 bases. Germline CDR1 SGHTA, CDR2 FQGNSA. V lost 5 bases to trimming and J lost 6 bases; unmatched junction nucleotides: 10. The CDR3 extends over 17 amino acids. The CDR3 is CASSPRIGLAGVNEQFF. The CDR3 DNA is TGTGCCAGCAGCCCCCGAATTGGACTAGCGGGAGTCAATGAGCAGTTCTTC.

The chain is built from TRBV30 and TRBJ1-3; D is undetermined. From germline, CDR1 is GTSNPN and CDR2 SVGIG (reference sequence). Trimming left V 2 bases short and J 0 bases short, with 17 bases between. The CDR3 has 17 residues. The CDR3 region is CAWSYLAGDISGNTIYF. The DNA of the CDR3 is TGTGCCTGGAGTTATCTAGCGGGAGACATCTCTGGAAACACCATATATTTT. Using reference TRBV30 and TRBJ1-3 for the parts outside the CDR3, the full variable domain is SQTIHQWPATLVQPVGSPLSLECTVEGTSNPNLYWYRQAAGRGLQLLFYSVGIGQISSEVPQNLSASRPQDRQFILSSKKLLLSDSGFYLCAWSYLAGDISGNTIYFGEGSWLTVV.

The chain links TRBV4-1 to TRBJ2-1; TRBD2 aligns across 7 bases. Germline assignment: CDR1 MGHRA and CDR2 YSYEKL. This CDR3 has 16 residues. V shed 3 bases, J shed 8 bases, and the junction held 13 bases outside the gene matches. The CDR3 region has the DNA TGCGCCAGCAGCCAGATAGCGGGCGGAGGTTTCCATGAGCAGTTCTTC. It translates to CASSQIAGGGFHEQFF.

The rearrangement links TRBV2 to TRBJ2-7; 11 bases fit TRBD2. Germline values: CDR1 SNHLY, CDR2 FYNNEI. The ends lost 0 bases at V and 6 bases at J; junction bases unmatched: 10. The CDR3 loop spans 17 amino acids. CDR3 in amino acids: CASSEASGRAGFVEQYF. CDR3 DNA sequence: TGTGCCAGCAGTGAAGCTAGCGGGAGGGCCGGGTTCGTCGAGCAGTACTTC.

The chain is built from TRBV7-8 and TRBJ2-1; TRBD2 might be the D (5 bases). Germline CDR1 and CDR2: SGHVS and FQNEAQ. Trimming removed 5 bases at V and 8 bases at J, with 13 bases between. This CDR3 spans 13 amino acids. The CDR3 protein is CASSRLAADEQFF. In nucleotides, the CDR3 is TGTGCCAGCAGCCGCCTAGCCGCGGATGAGCAGTTCTTC.

This chain connects TRBV3-1 (or the pseudogene TRBV3-2) to TRBJ1-2; maybe TRBD1 (6 bases). CDR1 is LGHDT, CDR2 YNNKEL, per germline (reference sequence). The CDR3 extends over 14 amino acids. V lost 6 bases, J lost 2 bases, and 13 bases lay in between. This CDR3 is CASSLQQGNYGYTF. DNA of the CDR3: TGTGCCAGCAGTCTTCAACAGGGAAACTATGGCTACACCTTC.

The genes are TRBV18 and TRBJ1-1; D not resolved. V was cut by 7 bases and J by 0 bases, with 18 bases left in between. Germline values: CDR1 KGHSH, CDR2 LQKENI. The length of the CDR3 is 16 residues. CDR3 nucleotide sequence: TGTGCCAGCTGTTCGAACCGCGGGAGCATGAACACTGAAGCTTTCTTT. This encodes CASCSNRGSMNTEAFF.

The rearrangement uses TRBV7-8 and TRBJ1-2, with 7 positions matching TRBD1. With V trimmed by 5 bases and J by 8 bases, 14 bases remained unmatched. CDR1 SGHVS and CDR2 FQNEAQ come from the germline V gene. The CDR3 consists of 15 residues. The CDR3 bases are TGTGCCAGCAGCCGACTAGCGCCGACAGGGCTCGGCTACACCTTC. Translation: CASSRLAPTGLGYTF.

This chain uses TRBV13 with TRBJ2-7; 9 bases align to TRBD1. Trimming took 5 bases from V and 3 from J; bases not matched to a gene: 5. This CDR3 is built from 14 residues. Germline-derived CDR1 and CDR2 are PRHDT and FYEKMQ (reference sequence). The chain's CDR3 is CASSTRQGVYEQYF. The CDR3, as DNA: TGTGCCAGCAGCACCCGACAGGGGGTCTACGAGCAGTACTTC.

V and J are TRBV7-3 and TRBJ2-2; 15 positions agree with TRBD2. The junction had 2 bases not matched to a gene; V was cut back by 4 bases and J by 5 bases. This CDR3 has 16 residues. The germline V gene encodes CDR1 SGHTA and CDR2 FQGTGA. CDR3 amino acids: CASSSGLAGGTGELFF. CDR3 nucleotides: TGTGCCAGCAGCTCCGGACTAGCGGGAGGGACCGGGGAGCTGTTTTTT.

The chain recombines TRBV5-1 with TRBJ1-6, with D tentatively TRBD1 (5 bases). The germline V and J ends were trimmed by 4 bases and 7 bases, with 18 bases remaining between them. This CDR3 contains 16 residues. CDR1 is SGHRS and CDR2 is YFSETQ in the germline V gene. Written as DNA, the CDR3 is TGCGCCAGCAGCCCGGGCGGGGGTGGACGAAATTCACCCCTCCACTTT. Protein product: CASSPGGGGRNSPLHF.

The V call is TRBV27, the J call TRBJ2-1; D gene ambiguous. V was trimmed by 0 bases and J by 6 bases, leaving 12 bases between them. The CDR3 has 15 residues. Germline values: CDR1 MNHEY, CDR2 SMNVEV (reference sequence). The CDR3 loop is CASSLSPPTVNEQFF. For the CDR3, the DNA is TGTGCCAGCAGTTTATCACCCCCGACTGTCAATGAGCAGTTCTTC.

The chain carries TRBV7-6 and TRBJ1-5; possible D gene TRBD1, 6 bases. Trimming removed 2 bases from V and 3 bases from J, with 11 bases in between. CDR3 size: 15 residues. Germline CDR1 reads SGHVS; CDR2 reads FNYEAQ. The CDR3 loop is CASSLFPGVNQPQHF. Here the CDR3 DNA reads TGTGCCAGCAGCTTATTTCCAGGGGTCAATCAGCCCCAGCATTTT.

This clone was picked up one time. This sequence joins TRBV11-2 and TRBJ1-5; perhaps TRBD1 as D (5 bases). CDR1 SGHAT and CDR2 FQNNGV come from the germline V gene. The V and J ends lost 1 base and 6 bases respectively, with 10 bases between them. CDR3 length: 14 amino acids. The CDR3 nucleotides are TGTGCCAGCAGCTTAGGTGGGGGAGGTCAGCCCCAGCATTTT. Protein product: CASSLGGGGQPQHF.

The chain carries TRBV7-4 and TRBJ2-4; D might be TRBD2 (6 bases). Germline V gives CDR1 SGHVT, CDR2 SQSDAQ. Trimming left V 2 bases short and J 3 bases short, with 17 bases between. The CDR3 has 17 amino acids. The CDR3 coding sequence is TGTGCCAGCAGCTTACTTTTGGAGGGATTGGGCAAAAACATTCAGTACTTC. This translates into CASSLLLEGLGKNIQYF. The variable domain in full, completed from reference TRBV7-4 and TRBJ2-4, reads GAGVSQSPRYKVAKRGRDVALRCDSISGHVTLYWYRQTLGQGSEVLTYSQSDAQRDKSGRPSGRFSAERPERSVSTLKIQRTEQGDSAVYLCASSLLLEGLGKNIQYFGAGTRLSVL.

The J gene is TRBJ1-2, the V gene TRBV6-5, with 9 bases aligning to TRBD1. The CDR3 length is 14 residues. Trimming took 7 bases from V and 8 from J; bases not matched to a gene: 11. Germline-derived CDR1 and CDR2 are MNHEY and SVGAGI. This chain's CDR3 is CASTQGGQGVGYTF. The CDR3 DNA reads as TGTGCCAGCACCCAGGGGGGACAGGGTGTGGGCTACACCTTC.

In this sample, this clone turned up once. The J gene is TRBJ1-3, the V gene TRBV7-3, with 7 bases lining up with TRBD1. The CDR3 is 15 residues long. CDR1 is SGHTA and CDR2 is FQGTGA in the germline V gene. With V trimmed by 3 bases and J by 2 bases, 4 bases remained unmatched. The CDR3 region has the DNA TGTGCCAGCAGCTTGGAGGGGGCAACTGGAAACACCATATATTTT. Protein product: CASSLEGATGNTIYF.

This chain links TRBV19 with TRBJ2-7; TRBD2 might be the D (5 bases). CDR1 is LNHDA, CDR2 SQIVND, per germline (reference sequence). Trimming pared 5 bases from V and 3 bases from J, leaving 8 bases between. CDR3 length: 12 residues. CDR3: CASSAGGYEQYF. DNA of the CDR3: TGTGCCAGTAGTGCGGGTGGCTACGAGCAGTACTTC. The full variable domain, rest sourced from reference TRBV19 and TRBJ2-7, is DGGITQSPKYLFRKEGQNVTLSCEQNLNHDAMYWYRQDPGQGLRLIYYSQIVNDFQKGDIAEGYSVSREKKESFPLTVTSAQKNPTAFYLCASSAGGYEQYFGPGTRLTVT.

This clone has just a few counts. The J gene is TRBJ2-7, the V gene TRBV10-1; 8 bases align to TRBD1. Germline-derived CDR1 and CDR2 are WNHNN and SYGVQD (reference sequence). Trimming took 0 bases from V and 9 from J; bases not matched to a gene: 4. The CDR3 has 13 amino acids. CDR3 sequence (DNA): TGCGCCAGCAGTGAGTCCACAGGGGGTCGGCAGTACTTC. Protein product: CASSESTGGRQYF.

J is TRBJ2-3 and V is TRBV3-1 (or the pseudogene TRBV3-2), with 7 bases identical to TRBD1. The germline V gene has CDR1 LGHDT and CDR2 YNNKEL (reference sequence). There are 16 residues in the CDR3. After removal of 0 bases from V and 4 bases from J, the junction contained 7 bases not matched to a gene. CDR3 nucleotide sequence: TGTGCCAGCAGCCAAGAGGCCAGGGGGTGGGCAGATACGCAGTATTTT. As protein: CASSQEARGWADTQYF.

This sequence joins TRBV9 and TRBJ1-4, with D possibly matching TRBD1 (6 bases). V lost 6 bases and J 7 bases, leaving 16 bases between the germline ends. The CDR3 is 14 residues long. From germline, CDR1 is SGDLS and CDR2 YYNGEE. The DNA of the CDR3 is TGTGCCAGCACCCGGACAGTTACGGGTGAAAAACTGTTTTTT. Encoded protein: CASTRTVTGEKLFF.

The chain links TRBV3-1 (or the pseudogene TRBV3-2) to TRBJ1-1; a weak D match, TRBD1 (5 bases). The V gene's germline CDR1 is LGHDT and CDR2 YNNKEL (reference sequence). V lost 5 bases and J lost 7, with 14 bases in between. The CDR3 contains 13 residues. The CDR3 protein is CASSSSRQGEAFF. CDR3 nucleotide sequence: TGTGCCAGCAGCTCCAGCAGGCAGGGTGAAGCTTTCTTT.

The J gene is TRBJ1-3, the V gene TRBV11-3; 9 bases align to TRBD1. CDR1 and CDR2 (germline): SGHNT, YENEEA. This CDR3 spans 17 amino acids. Trimming took 5 bases from V and 0 from J; bases not matched to a gene: 8. This CDR3 reads CASSNRQGGSSGNTIYF. The CDR3 region has the DNA TGTGCCAGCAGCAACCGACAGGGGGGGAGCTCTGGAAACACCATATATTTT.